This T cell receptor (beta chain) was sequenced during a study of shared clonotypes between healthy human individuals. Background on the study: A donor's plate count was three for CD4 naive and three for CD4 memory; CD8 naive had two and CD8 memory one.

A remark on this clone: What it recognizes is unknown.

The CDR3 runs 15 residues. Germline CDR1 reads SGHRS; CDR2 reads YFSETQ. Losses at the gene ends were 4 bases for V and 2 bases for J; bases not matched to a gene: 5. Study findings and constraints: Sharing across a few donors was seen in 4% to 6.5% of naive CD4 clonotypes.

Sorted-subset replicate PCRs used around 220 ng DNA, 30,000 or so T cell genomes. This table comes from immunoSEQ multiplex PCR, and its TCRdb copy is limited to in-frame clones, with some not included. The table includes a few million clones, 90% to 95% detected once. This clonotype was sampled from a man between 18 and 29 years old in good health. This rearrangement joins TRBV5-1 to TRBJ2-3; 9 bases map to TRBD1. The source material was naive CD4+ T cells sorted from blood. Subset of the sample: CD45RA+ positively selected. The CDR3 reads CASSVDRGDTDTQYF. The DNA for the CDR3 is TGCGCCAGCAGCGTGGACAGGGGAGACACAGATACGCAGTATTTT.